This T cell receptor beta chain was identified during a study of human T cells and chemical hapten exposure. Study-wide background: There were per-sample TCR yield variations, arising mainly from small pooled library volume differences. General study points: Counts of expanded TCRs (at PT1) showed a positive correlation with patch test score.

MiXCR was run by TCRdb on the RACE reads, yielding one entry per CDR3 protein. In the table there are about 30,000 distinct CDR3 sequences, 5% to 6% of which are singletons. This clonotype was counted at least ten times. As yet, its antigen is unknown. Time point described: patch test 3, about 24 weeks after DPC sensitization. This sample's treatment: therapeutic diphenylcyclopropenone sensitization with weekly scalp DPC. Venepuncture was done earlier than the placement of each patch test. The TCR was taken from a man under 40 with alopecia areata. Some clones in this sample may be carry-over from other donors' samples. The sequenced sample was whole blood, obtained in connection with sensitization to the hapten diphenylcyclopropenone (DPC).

The chain's CDR3 is CASSPPEAGATSGYTF. CDR3 DNA sequence: TGCGCCAGCAGCCCCCCGGAGGCGGGGGCGACGAGCGGCTACACCTTC. The gene calls are TRBV4-3 and TRBJ1-2; tentative D call: TRBD1 (6 bases). The CDR3 has 16 amino acids. The V gene's germline CDR1 is LGHNA and CDR2 YSLEER. V lost 4 bases to trimming and J lost 8 bases, with 23 bases between them.